The rows below give T cell receptor beta chains drawn from one sample of a study of blood T cell repertoires in COVID-19. Generated by immunoSEQ multiplex PCR, the TCRdb table keeps only in-frame clones and is missing some. The profile shows some 320,000 clones, under 95% of them singletons. Sample: PBMCs or T cells enriched from blood (not recorded which). The receptors shown here come from a man in his 60s who had recovered from COVID-19. Each CDR3 is given with its conserved first and last residue. A D gene is named only where the DNA matches it firmly. Clone size is stated in some rows and not others, as once, few, many or a class when expanded.

J	V	D	size	DNA	CDR3
TRBJ2-6	TRBV5-1	NA	NA	TGCGCCAGCAGCTTGGAGGCGGGTTGGTCTGGGGCCAACGTCCTGACTTTC	CASSLEAGWSGANVLTF
TRBJ2-3	TRBV24-1	TRBD1	once	TGTGCCACCAGTGACACCAGACAGGGGGCAAATACGCAGTATTTT	CATSDTRQGANTQYF
TRBJ1-1	TRBV5-1	TRBD1	NA	TGCGCCAGCAGCTTAACAGGGGAAAACACTGAAGCTTTCTTT	CASSLTGENTEAFF
TRBJ1-1	TRBV5-1	NA	NA	TGCGCCAGCAGCTTGATCACAGGGAGGGCCACGAGGACTGAAGCTTTCTTT	CASSLITGRATRTEAFF
TRBJ1-1	TRBV3-1/TRBV3-2	NA	NA	TGTGCCAGCAGCCAGGACAGCTGGAACACTGAAGCTTTCTTT	CASSQDSWNTEAFF
TRBJ2-2	TRBV7-3	TRBD1	once	TGTGCCAGCAGCTCAGACAGGGGTCGGGGCACCGGGGAGCTGTTTTTT	CASSSDRGRGTGELFF
TRBJ1-3	TRBV12-3/TRBV12-4	TRBD1	NA	TGTGCCAGCAGCACAGGGGTGGGAAACACCATATATTTT	CASSTGVGNTIYF
TRBJ2-2	TRBV2	TRBD2	NA	TGTGCCAGCGGTAGCGGGGTGAACACCGGGGAGCTGTTTTTT	CASGSGVNTGELFF
TRBJ1-2	TRBV28	NA	NA	TGTGCCAGCAGTTTACACAGGGCGCCCGCATTTAACTATGGCTACACCTTC	CASSLHRAPAFNYGYTF
TRBJ1-4	TRBV5-1	TRBD1	once	TGCGCCAGCAGCGCCTCGCAGGGGGTGTATGGAAAACTGTTTTTT	CASSASQGVYGKLFF